The sequence of this TCR beta chain was determined in a study of CD8 T cells in ankylosing spondylitis. TCRdb reprocessed the 5' RACE reads with MiXCR, giving one entry per CDR3 protein. The sample has roughly 240,000 distinct CDR3 sequences, approximately 8.4% seen once; the top ten hold around 4.4%. This clonotype was seen many times. The source is a female donor with ankylosing spondylitis or in good health (not recorded which). The sequenced sample was blood, either unsorted or a sorted T cell fraction (not recorded which).

This CDR3 reads CASSPRDRWFPMGYTF. In DNA form, the CDR3 reads TGTGCCAGCAGCCCCCGGGACAGATGGTTCCCTATGGGCTACACCTTC. The chain joins TRBV7-9 to TRBJ1-2, with 7 positions matching TRBD1. Trimming cost V 5 bases and J 8 bases; bases outside gene matches: 17. The CDR3 covers 16 residues. The germline gives CDR1 SEHNR, CDR2 FQNEAQ (reference sequence). Full variable domain (outside the CDR3, taken from reference TRBV7-9 and TRBJ1-2): DTGVSQNPRHKITKRGQNVTFRCDPISEHNRLYWYRQTLGQGPEFLTYFQNEAQLEKSRLLSDRFSAERPKGSFSTLEIQRTEQGDSAMYLCASSPRDRWFPMGYTFGSGTRLTVV.